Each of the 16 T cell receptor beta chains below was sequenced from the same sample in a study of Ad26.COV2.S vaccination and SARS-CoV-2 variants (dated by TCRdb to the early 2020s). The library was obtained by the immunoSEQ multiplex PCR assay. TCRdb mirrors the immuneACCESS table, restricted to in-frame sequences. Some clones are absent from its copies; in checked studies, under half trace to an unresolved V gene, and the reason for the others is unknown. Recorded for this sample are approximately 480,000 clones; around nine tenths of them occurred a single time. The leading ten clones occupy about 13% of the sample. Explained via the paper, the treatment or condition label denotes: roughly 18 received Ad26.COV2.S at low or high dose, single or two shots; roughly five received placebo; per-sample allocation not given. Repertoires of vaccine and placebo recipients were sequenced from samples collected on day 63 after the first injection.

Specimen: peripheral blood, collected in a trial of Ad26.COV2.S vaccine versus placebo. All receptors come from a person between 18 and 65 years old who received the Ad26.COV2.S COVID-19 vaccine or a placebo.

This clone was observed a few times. The CDR3 DNA follows: TGTGCCAGCAGCCTGGGGACAGGGGCTCAGCCCCAGCATTTT. Translated, it gives CASSLGTGAQPQHF. The chain combines TRBV5-6 with TRBJ1-5, with 10 positions matching TRBD1. Germline V gives CDR1 SGHDT, CDR2 YYEEEE. V was clipped by 4 bases and J by 6 bases; unmatched bases: 4. This CDR3 comprises 14 residues.

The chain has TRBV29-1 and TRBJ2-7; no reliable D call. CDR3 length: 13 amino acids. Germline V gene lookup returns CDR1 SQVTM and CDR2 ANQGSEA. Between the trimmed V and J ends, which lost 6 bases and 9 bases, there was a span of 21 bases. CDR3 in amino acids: CSVTLPHLTGQYF. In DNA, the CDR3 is TGCAGCGTCACACTACCACACCTAACCGGGCAGTACTTC.

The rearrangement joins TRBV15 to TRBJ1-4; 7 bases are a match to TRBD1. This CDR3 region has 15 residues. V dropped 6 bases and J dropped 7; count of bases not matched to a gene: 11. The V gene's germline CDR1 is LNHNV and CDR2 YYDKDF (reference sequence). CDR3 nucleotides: TGTGCCACCAGGGACCGGGACAGAACATCTGAAAAACTGTTTTTT. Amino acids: CATRDRDRTSEKLFF.

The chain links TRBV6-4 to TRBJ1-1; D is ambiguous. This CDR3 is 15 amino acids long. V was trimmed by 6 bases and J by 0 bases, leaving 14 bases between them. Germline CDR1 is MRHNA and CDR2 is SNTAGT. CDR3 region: CASSPRVGMNTEAFF. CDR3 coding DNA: TGTGCCAGCAGCCCCCGGGTTGGCATGAACACTGAAGCTTTCTTT.

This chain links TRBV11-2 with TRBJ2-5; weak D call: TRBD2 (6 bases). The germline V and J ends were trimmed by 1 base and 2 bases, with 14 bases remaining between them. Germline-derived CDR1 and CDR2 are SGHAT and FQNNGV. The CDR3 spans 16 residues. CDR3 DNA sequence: TGTGCCAGCAGCTTAGTGACGGGAGCCGCTCAAGAGACCCAGTACTTC. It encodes CASSLVTGAAQETQYF.

The CDR3 sequence is CSARVGDSSYF. The CDR3 coding sequence is TGCAGTGCTAGAGTTGGGGACTCCTCGTACTTC. V usage is TRBV20-1 and J usage is TRBJ2-7; tentatively, D is TRBD2 (6 bases). V dropped 1 base and J dropped 12 bases, with 13 bases sitting between them. CDR1 is DFQATT and CDR2 is SNEGSKA in the germline V gene (reference sequence). This CDR3 has 11 amino acids.

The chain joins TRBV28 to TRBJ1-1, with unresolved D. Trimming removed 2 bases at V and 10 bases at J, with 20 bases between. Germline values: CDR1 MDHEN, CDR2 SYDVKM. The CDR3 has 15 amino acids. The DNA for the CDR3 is TGTGCCAGCAGTTTAGGAAACCTCCTAACACAAGGAGCTTTCTTT. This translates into CASSLGNLLTQGAFF.

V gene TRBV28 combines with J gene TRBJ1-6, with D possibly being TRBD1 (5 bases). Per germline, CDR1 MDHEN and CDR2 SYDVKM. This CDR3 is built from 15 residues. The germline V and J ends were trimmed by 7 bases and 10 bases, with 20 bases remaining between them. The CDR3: CASNPQTGLGSPLHF. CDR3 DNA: TGTGCCAGCAACCCTCAGACGGGACTGGGGTCACCCCTCCACTTT. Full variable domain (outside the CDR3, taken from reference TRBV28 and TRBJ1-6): DVKVTQSSRYLVKRTGEKVFLECVQDMDHENMFWYRQDPGLGLRLIYFSYDVKMKEKGDIPEGYSVSREKKERFSLILESASTNQTSMYLCASNPQTGLGSPLHFGNGTRLTVT.

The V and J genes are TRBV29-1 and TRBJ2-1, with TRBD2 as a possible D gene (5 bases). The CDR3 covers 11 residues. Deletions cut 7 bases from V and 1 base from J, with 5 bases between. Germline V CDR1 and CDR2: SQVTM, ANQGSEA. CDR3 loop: CSGRSYNEQFF. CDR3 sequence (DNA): TGCAGCGGGAGGTCCTACAATGAGCAGTTCTTC.

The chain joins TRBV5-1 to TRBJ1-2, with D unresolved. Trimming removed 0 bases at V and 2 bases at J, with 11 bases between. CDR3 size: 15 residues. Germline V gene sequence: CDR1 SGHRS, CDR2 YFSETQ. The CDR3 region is CASSLDGNLNYGYTF. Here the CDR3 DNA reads TGCGCCAGCAGCTTGGATGGCAATCTGAACTATGGCTACACCTTC.

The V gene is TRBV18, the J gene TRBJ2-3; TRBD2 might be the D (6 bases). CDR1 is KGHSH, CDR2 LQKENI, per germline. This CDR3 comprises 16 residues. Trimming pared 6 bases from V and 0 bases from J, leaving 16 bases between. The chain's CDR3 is CASSPISGGSTDTQYF. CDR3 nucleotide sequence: TGTGCCAGCTCGCCCATTAGCGGAGGGAGCACAGATACGCAGTATTTT.

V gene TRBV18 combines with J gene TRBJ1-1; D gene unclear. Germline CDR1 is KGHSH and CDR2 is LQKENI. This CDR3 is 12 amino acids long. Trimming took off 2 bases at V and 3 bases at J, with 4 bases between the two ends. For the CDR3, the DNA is TGTGCCAGCTCACCATTGGACACTGAAGCTTTCTTT. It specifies CASSPLDTEAFF.

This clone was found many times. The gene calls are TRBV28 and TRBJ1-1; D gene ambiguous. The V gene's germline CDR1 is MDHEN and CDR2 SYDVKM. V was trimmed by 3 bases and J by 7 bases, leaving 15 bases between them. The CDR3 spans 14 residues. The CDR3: CASSLPIDHGEAFF. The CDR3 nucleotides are TGTGCCAGCAGTTTGCCGATTGATCACGGTGAAGCTTTCTTT.

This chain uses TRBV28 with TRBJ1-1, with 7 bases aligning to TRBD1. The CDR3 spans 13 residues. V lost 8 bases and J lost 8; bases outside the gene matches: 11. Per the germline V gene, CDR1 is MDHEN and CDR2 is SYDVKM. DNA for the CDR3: TGTGCCAGCTTGGGGGCTGGACAGGCAGAAGCTTTCTTT. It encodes CASLGAGQAEAFF.

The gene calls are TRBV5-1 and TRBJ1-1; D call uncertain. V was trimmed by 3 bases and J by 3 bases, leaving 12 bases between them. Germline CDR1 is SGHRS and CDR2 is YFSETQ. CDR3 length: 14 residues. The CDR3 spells CASSWGNQYTEAFF. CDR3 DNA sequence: TGCGCCAGCAGCTGGGGTAATCAATACACTGAAGCTTTCTTT.

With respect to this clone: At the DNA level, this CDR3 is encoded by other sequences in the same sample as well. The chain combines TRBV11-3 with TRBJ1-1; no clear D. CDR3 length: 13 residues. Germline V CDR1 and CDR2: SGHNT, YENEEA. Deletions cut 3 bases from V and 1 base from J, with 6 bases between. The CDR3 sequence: CASSLAGNTEAFF. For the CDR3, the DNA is TGTGCCAGCAGCTTGGCAGGGAACACTGAAGCTTTCTTT.